This T cell receptor (beta chain) was obtained from a study of cytomegalovirus exposure and HLA in healthy donors (TCRdb year 2017). Background on the whole study: An earlier analysis of several hundred of the donors reported roughly 300 Gb of sequence data and 117 million unique TCR beta sequences obtained from 150 million to 200 million T cells. Around 320 gigabases of sequencing data and tens of millions of unique TCR sequences were included in an early release covering over 600 HLA-typed donors. Of the 300 to 500 genotyped donors, approximately 80% were placed in the genetic ancestry cluster associated with self-reported Caucasian donors. The study was designed to test whether signatures of past pathogen exposure could be identified by cataloging public T cell receptors. The study profiled the T cell repertoires of more than 500 subjects by immunosequencing and related them to cytomegalovirus serostatus. A separate validation cohort of 100 to 150 different subjects was used in addition to the approximately 640-subject first cohort. The study combined high-throughput TCR immunosequencing, statistical association of individual TCRs with disease status, and machine learning to predict cytomegalovirus infection status. A later analysis re-analyzed previously published TCR beta repertoires from 600 to 850 donors and added high-resolution HLA genotyping to study TCR occurrence patterns. Rather than drawing on any new phenotypic data, the later analysis identified candidate immune exposures from TCR beta sequences and the way those sequences occurred across donors. An earlier analysis of approximately 640 of the donors applied high-throughput TCR beta sequencing to assess whether each TCR beta V gene segment acted as functional or pseudogenic. Alongside the repertoire data, information on donor age, sex, ethnicity and CMV serostatus was compiled. Genome-wide SNP genotypes for about 65% of the 666 donors were used in a later genetic analysis, which treated that subset as a discovery cohort. Every discovery cohort repertoire had been produced on one sequencing platform. Class I and class II HLA loci were covered by the typing at four-digit resolution. Typing coverage differed by locus: A, B, C, DRB1 and DQB1 were typed in roughly 629-630 donors, DQA1 in 522, DPA1 in some 570, and DPB1 in around 440. Because of strong linkage in the cohort, roughly five DR-DQ haplotypes were treated as single units for association and clustering. Across some 400 genotyped donors of the cohort, an average of roughly 250,000 unique TCR beta nucleotide sequences per donor were sequenced, and roughly 20% of those sequences were non-productive. The research as a whole found: Linkage disequilibrium might explain the correlated functional status among segregating V segments, but an unknown experimental factor could not be ruled out. The study gave a list of 150 to 200 TCR beta chains associated with cytomegalovirus. Because counts were too low, about 15 rarely observed V segments, including chromosome 9 orphons, were left out of the earlier analysis of about 620 of the donors. According to the authors, the approach could potentially be generalized to other disease states and immunological phenotypes. A later analysis found that TCR association rates varied across HLA loci, with DRB1 alleles showing the most associated TCRs and HLA-C alleles the fewest. Assigning TCR associations to individual alleles was difficult when HLA alleles, especially DR and DQ, strongly co-occurred. A later analysis associated 15,000 to 20,000 TCR beta sequences with specific HLA alleles at a false discovery rate of 0.05. Compared with the approximately 710-donor mean, donors in an Asian-associated ancestry cluster had fewer N-insertions in productive TCRs, according to a later genetic analysis. Because HLA typing was unavailable for some donors at each locus, only the typed subset was used in association tests. Only TCR beta chains were sequenced in this cohort, and the absence of alpha or paired-chain data limited detectable features. Across donors, most TCR sequences were observed very rarely, whereas some public TCRs were present in many individuals. Roughly uniform sequencing depth across donors was assumed in presence/absence analyses, although this assumption may not hold. Compared with equally common non-associated chains, HLA-associated TCR beta chains in a later analysis were more clonally expanded and had lower generation probabilities. According to a later analysis, parvovirus B19, influenza, CMV and Epstein-Barr virus appeared linked to several top co-occurrence clusters. An association between a missense DCLRE1C variant and V-gene and J-gene trimming of TCR beta chains was found in a later genetic analysis and replicated in an independent cohort. Some IMGT-functional V segments, including TRBV6-2 and TRBV6-3, could not be told apart with the 87-base-pair reads, so those segments were excluded. In vitro tests confirmed that a few of the cytomegalovirus-associated TCR beta chains recognize cytomegalovirus antigens. Most CMV-associated TCR beta chains appeared to be HLA-restricted in a later analysis, and the HLA associations seemed to be driven largely by CMV exposure. Broadly in line with IMGT annotations, most TCR beta V segments showed up in productive rearrangements about 90% or about 30% of the time in an earlier analysis of several hundred of the donors. For the cohort, immune exposure information was limited to CMV serostatus. A further reported finding was that TCR beta sequences accurately predicted the HLA-A and HLA-B alleles for most subjects in the first cohort. The classifier was reported to diagnose cytomegalovirus status with high specificity and sensitivity in both the original and validation cohorts. The sequencing pipeline was judged likely to have produced a cluster of highly shared sequence variants as a technical artifact.

The cohort was made up of roughly 670 healthy bone marrow donors. Cohort members were all nominally healthy when sampled, although unrecorded immune exposures were likely present. The donor tested CMV seronegative and was one of the 352 seronegative cohort members. A peripheral blood sample was provided by each donor, and peripheral blood mononuclear cells were used for TCR beta sequencing. Genomic DNA was extracted from the blood cell samples with the Qiagen DNeasy Blood Extraction Kit. For CDR1 and CDR2, the germline V gene (reference sequence) lists MNHNY and SVGAGI. The CDR3 spans 16 residues, from the cysteine through the phenylalanine. The only DNA kept is the CDR3, 48 bases in frame from the first base. Ends trimmed: V by 2 bases, J by 6 bases; bases unmatched to a gene: 11. A remark on this clone: Its antigen is unknown. Base qualities were left out, and no much larger clone turns up one base away.

Libraries came from the immunoSEQ multiplex PCR assay. A mixture of 60 forward primers for TCR Vbeta segments and 13 reverse primers for TCR Jbeta segments was used in the multiplex PCR. A multiplex PCR assay on genomic DNA amplified the CDR3 region of rearranged TCR beta genes. The amplified TCR beta libraries were sequenced on the Illumina HiSeq System as 87-base-pair reads. Processing in the source paper ran as follows. In a later analysis, around 80 million unique TCR beta chains were counted across the approximately 640 repertoires, and roughly 11 million of these chains were shared by at least two donors. To remove PCR and sequencing errors, raw reads were error-corrected and collapsed into unique sequences using a nearest-neighbor algorithm that merged closely related sequences. To assign V, D and J gene segments, CDR3 sequences were aligned to IMGT reference sequences. For a sequence to be retained, a match of at least six nucleotides was required to both a V gene segment and a J gene segment. A rearrangement counted as productive if the CDR3 had no stop codons and remained in frame with V and J, and every other rearrangement counted as non-productive. CDR3 was defined by IMGT convention, running from the second conserved V-encoded cysteine to the conserved J-encoded phenylalanine. The earlier analysis of about 530 of the donors excluded any sequence lacking an unambiguous match to a single V gene segment. In an earlier analysis of approximately 500 of the donors, a V segment was called functional when productive rearrangements were above 56.7%, and segregating when the standard deviation between donors exceeded 5%. To diagnose cytomegalovirus status from the catalog of TCR beta chain sequences, a statistical classification framework was built. In a later analysis, V and J genes were assigned by comparing TCR nucleotide sequences against IMGT/GENE-DB human TR gene sequences. In a later analysis, CDR3 sequences and most-parsimonious VDJ recombination scenarios were assigned using the TCRdist pipeline. In a later analysis, every TCR beta chain was defined by the combination of its CDR3 amino acid sequence and its V-gene family, and reads without a unique V-gene family were dropped. In a later analysis, 550 to 650 highly shared, low-generation-probability nucleotide sequences were removed to address suspected cross-contamination and a sequencing artifact. In a later analysis, a clonal expansion index was calculated for each public chain from normalized within-repertoire ranks of inferred template counts. A later analysis computed generation probabilities with a VDJ recombination model fitted to out-of-frame rearrangements, and checked the results against IGoR. In a later analysis, hypergeometric tests were used to score TCR-TCR, TCR-HLA and TCR-CMV co-occurrence, with a repertoire-size bias correction applied to TCR pairs. False discovery rates were estimated in a later analysis by permuting HLA or CMV assignments 20 times. In a later analysis, co-occurring TCRs were grouped using DBSCAN, and TCRdist sequence similarity was added for clustering within HLA-allele-positive subsets. Repertoires with fewer than 30,000 or more than 120,000 public chains, plus five repertoires with anomalous nucleotide sharing, were excluded from co-occurrence clustering. The source is immuneACCESS, and TCRdb retained only in-frame sequences with V and J called. Part of the clones is not carried over; for the studies checked, unresolved V genes explain less than half of this, and the remainder is unexplained. For V, J and clone size, that table is used; D and trimming come from the DNA. Present in this sample are under 150,000 clones, roughly 79% of which were seen just once. The ten largest clones capture about 2.9% of the sample.

The sample consisted of PBMCs. This TCR derives from a boy aged 2-9 years in good health and CMV-seronegative. The rearrangement joined TRBV6-6 to TRBJ2-5; 8 junctional bases match TRBD2. The nucleotide sequence reads TGTGCCAGCAGTTACCCTACCGGGGGGGCCGAAAAGACCCAGTACTTC. This yields the protein CASSYPTGGAEKTQYF.